This T cell receptor (beta chain) was captured in a study of cytomegalovirus exposure and HLA in healthy donors. Study results and limitations: Common viral pathogens (according to a later analysis) appeared linked to several of the most significant clusters. Among TCR sequences, most were rare, though some public TCRs appeared in many donors. About 87% or about 30% of the time was how often most TCR beta V segments were productive, according to an earlier analysis.

60 Vbeta and 13 Jbeta primers were used in PCR. This table comes from immunoSEQ multiplex PCR, and its TCRdb copy is limited to in-frame clones, with some not included. This sample yields some 150,000 clones, of which roughly four fifths are seen a single time; less than 2% belongs to the top ten. This clone was seen a handful of times. Its cognate antigen is unknown. Germline V gene lookup returns CDR1 MNHEY and CDR2 SVGAGI. V shed 5 bases and J 3 bases; nucleotides not matched to a gene: 4. CDR3 size: 15 residues. Donors were ostensibly healthy at sampling, although undocumented immune exposures were probable.

This sequence joins TRBV6-5 and TRBJ2-2; 9 bases are a match to TRBD1. Material for sequencing was PBMCs. The sequence derives from a female donor in good health and CMV-seropositive. The CDR3 DNA reads TGTGCCAGCAGTCGGACAGGGGTGGACACCGGGGAGCTGTTTTTT. Protein sequence: CASSRTGVDTGELFF.